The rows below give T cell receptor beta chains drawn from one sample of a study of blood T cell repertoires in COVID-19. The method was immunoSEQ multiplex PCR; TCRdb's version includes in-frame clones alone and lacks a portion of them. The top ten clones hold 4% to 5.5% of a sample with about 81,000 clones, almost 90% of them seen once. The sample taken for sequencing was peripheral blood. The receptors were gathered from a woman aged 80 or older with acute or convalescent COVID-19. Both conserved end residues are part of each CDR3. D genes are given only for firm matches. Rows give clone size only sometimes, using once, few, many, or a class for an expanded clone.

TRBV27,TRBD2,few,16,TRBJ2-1,CASSSRRGGGAGEQFF,TGTGCCAGCAGTTCCCGTCGGGGCGGGGGGGCCGGTGAGCAGTTCTTC
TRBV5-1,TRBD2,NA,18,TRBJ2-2,CASSLRSSGRPGTGELFF,TGCGCCAGCAGCTTGAGAAGTAGCGGGAGGCCAGGCACCGGGGAGCTGTTTTTT
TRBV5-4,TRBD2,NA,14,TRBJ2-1,CASSSPGTSGIRIF,TGTGCCAGCAGCTCCCCAGGGACTAGCGGTATAAGGATCTTC
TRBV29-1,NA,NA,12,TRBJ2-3,CSVEPGTDTQYF,TGCAGCGTTGAACCCGGCACAGATACGCAGTATTTT
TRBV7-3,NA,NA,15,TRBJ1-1,CASSSQPGQNTEAFF,TGTGCCAGCAGCTCCCAACCGGGACAGAACACTGAAGCTTTCTTT
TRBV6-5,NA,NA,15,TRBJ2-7,CASSYTTGKGYEQYF,TGTGCCAGCAGTTACACAACAGGGAAAGGGTACGAGCAGTACTTC
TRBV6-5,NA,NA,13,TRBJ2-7,CASTYSGAHEQYF,TGTGCCAGCACCTACTCGGGGGCCCACGAGCAGTACTTC
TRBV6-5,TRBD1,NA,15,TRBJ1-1,CASSYRGTENTEAFF,TGTGCCAGCAGTTACCGGGGGACAGAGAACACTGAAGCTTTCTTT
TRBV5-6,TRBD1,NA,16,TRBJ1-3,CASSSLRDRVENTIYF,TGTGCCAGCAGCAGCCTCCGGGACAGGGTGGAAAACACCATATATTTT
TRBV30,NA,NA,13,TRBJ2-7,CAWRGHLSYEQYF,TGTGCCTGGAGGGGACACCTCTCCTACGAGCAGTACTTC
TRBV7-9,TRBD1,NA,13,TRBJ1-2,CALTGAGNYGYTF,TGTGCCCTGACAGGGGCAGGTAACTATGGCTACACCTTC
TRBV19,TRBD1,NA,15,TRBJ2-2,CASERGQLNTGELFF,TGTGCCAGTGAACGGGGACAGCTGAACACCGGGGAGCTGTTTTTT
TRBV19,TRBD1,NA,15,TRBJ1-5,CASSKDRGNNQPQHF,TGTGCCAGTAGTAAGGACAGGGGAAACAATCAGCCCCAGCATTTT
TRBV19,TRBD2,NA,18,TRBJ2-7,CASSTDGDLAGGSYEQYF,TGTGCCAGTAGTACCGACGGGGATCTAGCGGGGGGTTCCTACGAGCAGTACTTC
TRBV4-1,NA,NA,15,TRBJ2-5,CASSQDPQRVETQYF,TGCGCCAGCAGCCAAGATCCCCAGCGAGTGGAGACCCAGTACTTC
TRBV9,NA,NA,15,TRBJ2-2,CASSVAYRDTGELFF,TGTGCCAGCAGCGTAGCTTACAGGGACACCGGGGAGCTGTTTTTT
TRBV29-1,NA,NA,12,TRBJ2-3,CSAYRGTDTQYF,TGCAGCGCCTACAGGGGCACAGATACGCAGTATTTT
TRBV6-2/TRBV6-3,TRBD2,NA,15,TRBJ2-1,CASSYSPSGYNEQFF,TGTGCCAGCAGTTACTCGCCTAGCGGCTACAATGAGCAGTTCTTC
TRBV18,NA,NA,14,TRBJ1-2,CASSPPVAGYGYTF,TGTGCCAGCTCCCCTCCGGTGGCGGGCTATGGCTACACCTTC
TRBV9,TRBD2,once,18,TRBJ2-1,CASSVSPAASGRAHEQFF,TGTGCCAGCAGCGTTTCCCCGGCGGCTAGCGGGAGGGCCCATGAGCAGTTCTTC
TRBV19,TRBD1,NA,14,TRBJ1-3,CASSTDRGRDTIYF,TGTGCCAGTAGTACGGACAGGGGGCGAGACACCATATATTTT
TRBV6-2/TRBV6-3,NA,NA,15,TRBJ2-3,CASSHQGSRTDTQYF,TGTGCCAGCAGCCATCAGGGAAGTCGGACAGATACGCAGTATTTT
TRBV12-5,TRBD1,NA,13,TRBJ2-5,CASGLNRGKTQYF,TGTGCTAGTGGTTTGAACAGGGGTAAGACCCAGTACTTC
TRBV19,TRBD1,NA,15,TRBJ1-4,CASSIRTGMDEKLFF,TGTGCCAGTAGTATCCGGACAGGGATGGATGAAAAACTGTTTTTT
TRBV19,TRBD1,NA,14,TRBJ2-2,CASSRGQGAGELFF,TGTGCCAGTAGTAGGGGACAGGGGGCCGGGGAGCTGTTTTTT
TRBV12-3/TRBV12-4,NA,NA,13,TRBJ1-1,CASSRQTNTEAFF,TGTGCCAGCAGTCGACAGACGAACACTGAAGCTTTCTTT
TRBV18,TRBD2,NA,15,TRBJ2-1,CASSPPTSGQREQFF,TGTGCCAGCTCACCACCCACTAGCGGGCAGAGAGAGCAGTTCTTC
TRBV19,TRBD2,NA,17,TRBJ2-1,CASSIGGGTSGYNEQFF,TGTGCCAGTAGTATAGGCGGGGGGACTAGCGGGTACAATGAGCAGTTCTTC
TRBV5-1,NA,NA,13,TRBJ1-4,CATRKGVDEKLFF,TGCGCCACCAGAAAGGGGGTGGATGAAAAACTGTTTTTT
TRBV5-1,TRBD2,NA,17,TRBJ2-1,CASSWGLAGALYNEQFF,TGCGCCAGCAGCTGGGGACTAGCGGGGGCCTTATACAATGAGCAGTTCTTC
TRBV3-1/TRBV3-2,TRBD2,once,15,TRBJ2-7,CASSQGTSGTYEQYF,TGTGCCAGCAGCCAAGGGACTAGCGGAACCTACGAGCAGTACTTC
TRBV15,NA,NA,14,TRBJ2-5,CATSQRAGIETQYF,TGTGCCACCAGCCAGAGGGCGGGGATAGAGACCCAGTACTTC
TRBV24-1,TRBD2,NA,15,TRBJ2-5,CATSDVGGSQETQYF,TGTGCCACCAGTGACGTGGGGGGGAGTCAAGAGACCCAGTACTTC
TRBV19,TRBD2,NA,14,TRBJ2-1,CATLRGGYGNEQFF,TGTGCCACTCTCCGGGGGGGCTATGGCAATGAGCAGTTCTTC
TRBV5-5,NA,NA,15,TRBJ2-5,CASSTGPGGEETQYF,TGTGCCAGCAGCACGGGACCGGGCGGGGAGGAGACCCAGTACTTC
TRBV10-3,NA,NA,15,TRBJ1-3,CAISGTQGSGNTIYF,TGTGCCATCAGTGGGACCCAGGGCTCTGGAAACACCATATATTTT
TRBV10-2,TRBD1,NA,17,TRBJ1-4,CASSESGQPATNEKLFF,TGCGCCAGCAGTGAGTCGGGACAGCCTGCAACTAATGAAAAACTGTTTTTT
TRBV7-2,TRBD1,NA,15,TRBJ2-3,CASSSRQGWADTQYF,TGTGCCAGCAGCTCTCGACAGGGTTGGGCAGATACGCAGTATTTT
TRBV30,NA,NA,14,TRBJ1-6,CAWSVQGVGSPLHF,TGTGCCTGGAGTGTACAGGGTGTTGGTTCACCCCTCCACTTT
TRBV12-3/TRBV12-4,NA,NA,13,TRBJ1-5,CASSLSGGQPQHF,TGTGCCAGCAGTTTATCGGGTGGTCAGCCCCAGCATTTT
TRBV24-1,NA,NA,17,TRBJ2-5,CATSDLGGGVDQETQYF,TGTGCCACCAGTGATCTCGGGGGTGGGGTCGATCAAGAGACCCAGTACTTC